The T cell receptor (beta chain) under discussion was sequenced for a study of OX40 agonist ivuxolimab in advanced cancers. Background on the study: An agonistic anti-OX40 (CD134) antibody, ivuxolimab, was used to treat the patients. Dose-escalation patients' cancers were hepatocellular carcinoma, melanoma, renal cell or head and neck cancer.

Data came from immunoSEQ multiplex PCR; TCRdb stores just in-frame clones and leaves some out. The sample yields tens of thousands of clones, more than 70% seen once. Comment on this clone: Within the sample, other DNA sequences also encode this same CDR3.

This CDR3 is built from 17 residues. Trimming at V came to 0 bases and at J to 2 bases, leaving 3 bases not matched to a gene. Per the germline V gene, CDR1 is KGHSH and CDR2 is LQKENI. The starting material was CD4+ or CD8+ T cells sorted from blood, obtained in a trial of the OX40 agonist ivuxolimab. The chain combines TRBV18 with TRBJ2-3, with TRBD2 matching over 12 bases. The TCR comes from an adult with an advanced solid tumor such as melanoma, head and neck, liver or kidney cancer. CDR3 sequence reads: CASSPPGLAGYTDTQYF. The CDR3 DNA reads as TGTGCCAGCTCACCACCGGGACTAGCGGGTTACACAGATACGCAGTATTTT.